This TCR beta chain was identified during a study of cytomegalovirus exposure and HLA in healthy donors. Findings and limits, study-wide: The investigators catalogued some 150 TCR beta chains as cytomegalovirus-associated.

Primers for the PCR totalled 60 Vbeta and 13 Jbeta. The data were produced by immunoSEQ multiplex PCR, yet TCRdb's version contains in-frame clones alone and is incomplete. The table records some 170,000 clones, about 72% of them present only once. CDR3 size: 14 residues. The ends lost 8 bases at V and 8 bases at J; junction bases unmatched: 12. Per germline, CDR1 MNHEY and CDR2 SMNVEV (reference sequence). Comments on this clone: The target antigen is unknown.

The sample comprised PBMCs. The rearrangement uses TRBV27 and TRBJ1-5, with TRBD1 identical over 7 bases. The receptor was isolated from a human donor in good health. CDR3 region: CASGINRGEKPQHF. The DNA of the CDR3 is TGTGCCAGCGGTATAAACAGGGGAGAAAAGCCCCAGCATTTT.